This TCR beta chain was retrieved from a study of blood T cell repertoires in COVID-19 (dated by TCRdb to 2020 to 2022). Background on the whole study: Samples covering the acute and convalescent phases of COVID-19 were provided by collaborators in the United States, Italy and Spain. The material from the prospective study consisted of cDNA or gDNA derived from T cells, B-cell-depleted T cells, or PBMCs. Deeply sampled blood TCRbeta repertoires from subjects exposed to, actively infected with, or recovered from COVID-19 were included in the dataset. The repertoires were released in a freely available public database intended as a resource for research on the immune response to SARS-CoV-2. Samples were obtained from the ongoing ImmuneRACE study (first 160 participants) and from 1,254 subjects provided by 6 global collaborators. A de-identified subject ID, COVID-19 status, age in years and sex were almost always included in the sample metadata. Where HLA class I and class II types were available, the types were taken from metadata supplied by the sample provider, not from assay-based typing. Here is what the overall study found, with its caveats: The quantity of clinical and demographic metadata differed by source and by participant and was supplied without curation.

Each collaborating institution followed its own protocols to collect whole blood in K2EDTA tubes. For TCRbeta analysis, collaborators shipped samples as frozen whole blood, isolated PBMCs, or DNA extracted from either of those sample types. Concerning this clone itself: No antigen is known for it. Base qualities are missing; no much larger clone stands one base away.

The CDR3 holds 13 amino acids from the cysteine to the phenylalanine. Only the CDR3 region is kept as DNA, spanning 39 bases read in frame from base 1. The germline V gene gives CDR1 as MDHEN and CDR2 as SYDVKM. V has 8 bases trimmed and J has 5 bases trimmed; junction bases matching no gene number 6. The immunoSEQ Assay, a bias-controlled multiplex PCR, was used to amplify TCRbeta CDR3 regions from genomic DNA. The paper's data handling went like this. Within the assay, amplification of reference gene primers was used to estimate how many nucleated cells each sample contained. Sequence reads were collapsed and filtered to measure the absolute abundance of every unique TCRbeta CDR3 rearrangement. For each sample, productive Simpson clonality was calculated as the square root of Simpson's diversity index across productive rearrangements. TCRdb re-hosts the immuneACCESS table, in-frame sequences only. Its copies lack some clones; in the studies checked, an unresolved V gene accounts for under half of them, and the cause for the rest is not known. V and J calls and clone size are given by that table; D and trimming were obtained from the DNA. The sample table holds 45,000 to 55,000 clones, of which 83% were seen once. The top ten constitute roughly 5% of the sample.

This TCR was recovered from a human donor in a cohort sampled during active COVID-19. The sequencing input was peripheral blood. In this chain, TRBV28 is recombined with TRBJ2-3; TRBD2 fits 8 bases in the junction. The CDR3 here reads CASRRGGQDTQYF. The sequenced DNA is TGTGCCAGCCGACGGGGGGGCCAAGATACGCAGTATTTT.